Listed below are T cell receptor beta chains from one sample, sequenced in a study of metastatic and nonmetastatic thyroid tumors. TCRdb re-clonotyped the PCR reads via MiXCR. The table lists some 30,000 clones, about 33% of them singletons, with about 16% in the top ten. The sample consisted of tumor tissue. Receptors were obtained from a female donor with papillary thyroid cancer or a benign thyroid nodule (not recorded which). Some clones in this sample may be carry-over from other donors' samples. Both conserved end residues are part of each CDR3. Each record gives: V gene, J gene, D gene, clone size, CDR3 DNA, CDR3 protein. A D gene is named only where the DNA matches it firmly. Clone size, where shown, is once, few, many, or a class for clones that have expanded.

>TRBV27|TRBJ2-7|.|few
TGTGCCAGCAGTTTTCTACCACACTACGAGCAGTACTTC
CASSFLPHYEQYF
>TRBV2|TRBJ1-1|.|few
TGTGCCAGCAGTACCCAAATTCATGAAGCTTTCTTT
CASSTQIHEAFF
>TRBV20-1|TRBJ1-6|.|once
TGCAGTGCTAGAGAGAACGATAATTCACCCCTCCACTTT
CSARENDNSPLHF
>TRBV6-2/TRBV6-3|TRBJ1-4|.|few
TGTGCCAGCAGTTGGCAGAGTAATGAAAAACTGTTTTTT
CASSWQSNEKLFF
>TRBV28|TRBJ1-5|.|.
.
CASSLSGGEQYFGPGRGPQHF
>TRBV10-2|TRBJ2-7|.|.
TGCGCCAGCCTTGAGACCCGGGGACGGACAACCTTC
CASLETRGRTTF
>TRBV25-1|TRBJ2-3|TRBD2|.
TGTGCCAGCAGTGAACTTGCGGGAGCAGGAGATACGCAGTATTTT
CASSELAGAGDTQYF
>TRBV3-1|TRBJ2-2|.|once
TGTGCCAGCAGCCAAGATGTTGCGTCCGGGGAGCTGTTTTTT
CASSQDVASGELFF
>TRBV28|TRBJ1-5|.|few
TGTGCCAGCAGTCAGTTACAGGTAAACCAGCCCCAGCATTTT
CASSQLQVNQPQHF
>TRBV28|TRBJ1-2|.|.
TGTGCCAGCACCACCGGAGTGGGCTATGGCTACACCTTC
CASTTGVGYGYTF
>TRBV11-2|TRBJ2-7|.|few
TGTGCCAGCAGCTTAGATCGGCCTAACGAGCAGTACTTC
CASSLDRPNEQYF
>TRBV11-2|TRBJ2-5|.|.
TGTGCCAGCAGCCGGGATTATGGGGGGCCCAAGACCCAGTACTTC
CASSRDYGGPKTQYF
>TRBV11-1|TRBJ2-7|.|once
TGTGCCAGCAGCTCCAACCCCCGGGACATGAGCTCCTACGAGCAGTACTTC
CASSSNPRDMSSYEQYF
>TRBV9|TRBJ1-6|.|.
TGTGCCAGCAGCGTAGTATTTAAGGGGGAGAATTCACCCCTCCACTTT
CASSVVFKGENSPLHF
>TRBV27|TRBJ1-5|.|few
TGTGCCAGCAGTTTATCGGGGAATCAGCCCCAGCATTTT
CASSLSGNQPQHF
>TRBV18|TRBJ2-7|.|.
TGTGCCAGCTCACCACCGGGGGACCCCTACGAGCAGTACTTC
CASSPPGDPYEQYF
>TRBV11-2|TRBJ2-3|.|.
TGTGCCAGCAGCGATGGGAGCACAGATACGCAGTATTTT
CASSDGSTDTQYF
>TRBV2|TRBJ2-3|.|few
TGTGCCAGCAGAGGGGTACTAGTTAGTCCAGATACGCAGTATTTT
CASRGVLVSPDTQYF
>TRBV19|TRBJ1-2|.|.
TGTGCCAGTAGTATAAACAGTTATGGCTACACCTTC
CASSINSYGYTF
>TRBV6-5|TRBJ1-1|.|few
TGTGCCAGCAGTTACCGGGACACGGTTCGGGGGGGGGACACTGAAGCTTTCTTT
CASSYRDTVRGGDTEAFF
>TRBV28|TRBJ2-1|.|.
TGTGCCAGCAGCCGAAGGACTTTCAATGAGCAGTTCTTC
CASSRRTFNEQFF
>TRBV20-1|TRBJ1-2|.|.
TGCAGTCCACCCACACCCCGGAACTCAGTCCATGGCTACACCTTC
CSPPTPRNSVHGYTF
>TRBV27|TRBJ2-7|TRBD1|.
TGTGCCAGCCGACAGGGGGCATCTTACGAGCAGTACTTC
CASRQGASYEQYF
>TRBV11-2|TRBJ2-5|.|.
TGTGCCAGCAGCTTGCGCCGAGAGACCCAGTACTTC
CASSLRRETQYF
>TRBV3-1|TRBJ1-2|.|.
TGTGCCAGCAACCAACCAGGGTGGGTCTATGGCTACACCTTC
CASNQPGWVYGYTF
>TRBV6-1|TRBJ1-1|.|.
TGTGCCAGCAGTGGCCATAAGACGGGGGGTGAAGCTTTCTTT
CASSGHKTGGEAFF
>TRBV6-1|TRBJ1-2|.|.
TGTGCCAGCAAGGAGGGGTTTAACTATGACTACACCTTC
CASKEGFNYDYTF
>TRBV15|TRBJ2-7|.|few
TGTGCCACCAGCAGAGGGCCCTCTCCATTTTACGAGCAGTACTTC
CATSRGPSPFYEQYF
>TRBV5-1|TRBJ1-5|.|once
TGCGCCAGCAGCTTGGGGGACACAGGACTTAGCAATCAGCCCCAGCATTTT
CASSLGDTGLSNQPQHF
>TRBV6-1|TRBJ1-4|TRBD1|few
TGTGCCAGCAGGGCTACAGGGAGGACAGGGGAAAAACTGTTTTTT
CASRATGRTGEKLFF
>TRBV20-1|TRBJ2-5|TRBD2|once
TGCAGTGCTAGTCTTCTAGCGGGAGGGCCCCGGTTGTCGGTAGTGCCCCAGTACTTC
CSASLLAGGPRLSVVPQYF
>TRBV27|TRBJ2-5|TRBD2|.
TGTGCCAGCAGTTTCGATCTAGCGGGAGGCCAAGAGACCCAGTACTTC
CASSFDLAGGQETQYF